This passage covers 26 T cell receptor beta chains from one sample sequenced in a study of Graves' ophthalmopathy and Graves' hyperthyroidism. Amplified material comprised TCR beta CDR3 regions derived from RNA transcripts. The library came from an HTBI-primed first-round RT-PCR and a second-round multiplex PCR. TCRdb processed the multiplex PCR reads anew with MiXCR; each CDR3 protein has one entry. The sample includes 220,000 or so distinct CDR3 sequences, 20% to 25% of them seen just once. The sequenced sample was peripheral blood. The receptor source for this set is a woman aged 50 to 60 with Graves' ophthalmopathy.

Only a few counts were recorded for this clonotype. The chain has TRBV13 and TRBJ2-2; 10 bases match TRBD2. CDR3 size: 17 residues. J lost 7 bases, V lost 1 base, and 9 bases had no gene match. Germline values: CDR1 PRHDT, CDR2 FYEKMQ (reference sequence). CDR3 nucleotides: TGTGCCAGCAGCTTAGACGTCAGCGGGAGGGCCGGCGGGGAGCTGTTTTTT. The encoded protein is CASSLDVSGRAGGELFF.

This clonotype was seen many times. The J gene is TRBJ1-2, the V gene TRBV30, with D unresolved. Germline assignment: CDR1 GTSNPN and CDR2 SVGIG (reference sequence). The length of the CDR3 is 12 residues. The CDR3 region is CASREATYGYTF. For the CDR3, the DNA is TGTGCTTCCCGTGAGGCAACCTATGGCTACACCTTC.

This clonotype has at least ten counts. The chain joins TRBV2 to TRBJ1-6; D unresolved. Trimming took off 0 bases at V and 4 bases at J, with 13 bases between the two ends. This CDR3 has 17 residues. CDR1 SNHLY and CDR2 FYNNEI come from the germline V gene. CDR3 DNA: TGTGCCAGCAGTGAAGCGCTTCGGGCAGTGTATAATTCACCCCTCCACTTT. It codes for CASSEALRAVYNSPLHF.

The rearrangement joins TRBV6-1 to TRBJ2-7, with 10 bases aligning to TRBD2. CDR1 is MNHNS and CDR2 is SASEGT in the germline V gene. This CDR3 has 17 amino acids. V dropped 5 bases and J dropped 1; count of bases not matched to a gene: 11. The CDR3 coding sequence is TGTGCCAGCAGTCGCCTAGCGGGAGTCTCTTGGTCCTACGAGCAGTACTTC. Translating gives CASSRLAGVSWSYEQYF.

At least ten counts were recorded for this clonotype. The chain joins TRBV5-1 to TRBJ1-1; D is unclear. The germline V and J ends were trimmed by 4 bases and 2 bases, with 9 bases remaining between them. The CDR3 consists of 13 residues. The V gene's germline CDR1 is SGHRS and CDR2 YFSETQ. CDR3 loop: CASSLNLNTEAFF. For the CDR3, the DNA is TGCGCCAGCAGCCTAAACCTAAACACTGAAGCTTTCTTT.

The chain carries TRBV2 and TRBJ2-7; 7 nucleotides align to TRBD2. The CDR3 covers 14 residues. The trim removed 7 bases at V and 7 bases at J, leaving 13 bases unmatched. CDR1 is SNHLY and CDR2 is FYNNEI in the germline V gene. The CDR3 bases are TGTGCCAGCATGTACCGGGACTACCGAATTGAGCAGTACTTC. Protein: CASMYRDYRIEQYF.

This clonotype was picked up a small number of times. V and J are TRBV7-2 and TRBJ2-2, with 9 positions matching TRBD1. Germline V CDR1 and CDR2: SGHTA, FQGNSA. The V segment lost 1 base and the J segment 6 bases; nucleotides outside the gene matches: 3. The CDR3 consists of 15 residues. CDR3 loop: CASSLGDRVSGELFF. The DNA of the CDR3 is TGTGCCAGCAGCTTAGGGGACAGGGTATCCGGGGAGCTGTTTTTT.

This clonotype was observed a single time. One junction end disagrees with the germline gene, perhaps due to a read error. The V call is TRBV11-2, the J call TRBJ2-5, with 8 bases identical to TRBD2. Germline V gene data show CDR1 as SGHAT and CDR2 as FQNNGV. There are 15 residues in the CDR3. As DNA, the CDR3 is TGTGCCAGCACCAATACAAGCGGGAGTTTCGAGACTCAGTACTTC. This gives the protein CASTNTSGSFETQYF.

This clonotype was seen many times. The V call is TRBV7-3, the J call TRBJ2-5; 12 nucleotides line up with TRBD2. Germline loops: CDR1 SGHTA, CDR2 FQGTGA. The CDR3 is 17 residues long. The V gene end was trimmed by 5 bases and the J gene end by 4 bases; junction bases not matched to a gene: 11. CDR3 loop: CASSQRTSGTMGETQYF. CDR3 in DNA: TGTGCCAGCAGCCAAAGGACTAGCGGGACCATGGGAGAGACCCAGTACTTC.

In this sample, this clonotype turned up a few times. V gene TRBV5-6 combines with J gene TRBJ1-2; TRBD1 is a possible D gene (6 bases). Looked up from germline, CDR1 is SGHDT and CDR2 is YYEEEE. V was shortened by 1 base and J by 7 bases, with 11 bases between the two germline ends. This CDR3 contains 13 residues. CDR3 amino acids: CASSLQTGTGYTF. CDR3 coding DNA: TGTGCCAGCAGCTTGCAAACAGGGACTGGCTACACCTTC.

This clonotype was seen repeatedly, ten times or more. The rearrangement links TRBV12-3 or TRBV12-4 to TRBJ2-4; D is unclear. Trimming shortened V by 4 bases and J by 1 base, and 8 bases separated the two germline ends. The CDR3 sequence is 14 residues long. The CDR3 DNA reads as TGTGCCAGCAGTTGGGCTAGGGCCAAAAACATTCAGTACTTC. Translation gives CASSWARAKNIQYF.

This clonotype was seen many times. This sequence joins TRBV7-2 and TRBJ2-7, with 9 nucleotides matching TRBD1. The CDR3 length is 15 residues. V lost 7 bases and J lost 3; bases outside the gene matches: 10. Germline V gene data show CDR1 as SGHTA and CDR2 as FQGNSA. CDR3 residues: CASKKLPGQGYEQYF. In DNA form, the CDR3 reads TGTGCCAGCAAGAAACTCCCGGGACAGGGCTACGAGCAGTACTTC.

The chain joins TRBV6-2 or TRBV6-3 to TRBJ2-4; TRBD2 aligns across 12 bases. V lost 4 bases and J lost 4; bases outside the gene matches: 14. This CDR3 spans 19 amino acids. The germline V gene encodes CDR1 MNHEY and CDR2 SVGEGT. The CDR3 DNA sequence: TGTGCCAGCAGTTTACCCCTTGTGACTAGCGGGGGACCAAAAAACATTCAGTACTTC. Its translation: CASSLPLVTSGGPKNIQYF.

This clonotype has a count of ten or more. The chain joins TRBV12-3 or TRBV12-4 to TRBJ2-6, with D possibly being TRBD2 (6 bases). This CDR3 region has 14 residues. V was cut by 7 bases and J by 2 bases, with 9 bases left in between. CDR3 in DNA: TGTGCCAGCACGTCGGGGGCTGGGGCCAACGTCCTGACTTTC. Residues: CASTSGAGANVLTF.

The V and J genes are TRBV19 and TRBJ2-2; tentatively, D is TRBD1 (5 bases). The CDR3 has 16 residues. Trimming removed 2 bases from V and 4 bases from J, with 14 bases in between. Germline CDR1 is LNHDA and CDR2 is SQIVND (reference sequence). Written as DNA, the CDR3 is TGTGCCAGTAGTATATGGGGCCAGGTTCCCACCGGGGAGCTGTTTTTT. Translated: CASSIWGQVPTGELFF. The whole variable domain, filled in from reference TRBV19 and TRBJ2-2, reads DGGITQSPKYLFRKEGQNVTLSCEQNLNHDAMYWYRQDPGQGLRLIYYSQIVNDFQKGDIAEGYSVSREKKESFPLTVTSAQKNPTAFYLCASSIWGQVPTGELFFGEGSRLTVL.

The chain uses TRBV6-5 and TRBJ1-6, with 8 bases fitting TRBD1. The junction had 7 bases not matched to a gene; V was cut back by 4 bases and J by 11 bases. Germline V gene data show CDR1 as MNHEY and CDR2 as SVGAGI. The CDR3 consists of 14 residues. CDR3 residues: CASSSGQARTPLHF. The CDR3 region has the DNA TGTGCCAGCAGTTCGGGACAGGCCCGAACACCCCTCCACTTT.

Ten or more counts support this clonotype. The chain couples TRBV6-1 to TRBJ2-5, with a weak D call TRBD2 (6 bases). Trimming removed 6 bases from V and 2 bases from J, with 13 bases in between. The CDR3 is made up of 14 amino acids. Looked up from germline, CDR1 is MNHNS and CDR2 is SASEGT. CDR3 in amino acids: CASSKGLLQETQYF. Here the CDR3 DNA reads TGTGCCAGCAGCAAGGGACTGCTGCAAGAGACCCAGTACTTC.

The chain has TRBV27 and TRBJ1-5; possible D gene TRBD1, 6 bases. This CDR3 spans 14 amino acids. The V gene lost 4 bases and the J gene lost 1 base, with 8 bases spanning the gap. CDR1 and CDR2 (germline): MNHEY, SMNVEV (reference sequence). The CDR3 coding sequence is TGTGCCAGCAGTTCCGGGGGCAGCAATCAGCCCCAGCATTTT. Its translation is CASSSGGSNQPQHF.

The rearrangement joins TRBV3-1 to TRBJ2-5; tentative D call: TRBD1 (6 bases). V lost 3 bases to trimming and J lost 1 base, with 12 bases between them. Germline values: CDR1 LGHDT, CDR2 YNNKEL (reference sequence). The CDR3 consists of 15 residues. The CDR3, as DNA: TGTGCCAGCAGCCACAAGGGGGTGGTCCAAGAGACCCAGTACTTC. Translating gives CASSHKGVVQETQYF.

The CDR3 reads CASSYQMTSAGETQYF. CDR3 DNA: TGTGCCAGCAGTTATCAAATGACTAGCGCCGGGGAGACCCAGTACTTC. The chain carries TRBV6-2 or TRBV6-3 and TRBJ2-5, with 8 bases identical to TRBD2. This CDR3 region has 16 residues. The trim removed 3 bases at V and 5 bases at J, leaving 11 bases unmatched. Looked up from germline, CDR1 is MNHEY and CDR2 is SVGEGT.

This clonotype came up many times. This CDR3 reads CASRTTGIGIQYF. For the CDR3, the DNA is TGTGCCAGCAGGACCACAGGGATCGGCATTCAGTACTTC. The chain combines TRBV12-3 or TRBV12-4 with TRBJ2-4; D might be TRBD1 (6 bases). Deletions cut 6 bases from V and 9 bases from J, with 15 bases between. The CDR3 is made up of 13 amino acids.

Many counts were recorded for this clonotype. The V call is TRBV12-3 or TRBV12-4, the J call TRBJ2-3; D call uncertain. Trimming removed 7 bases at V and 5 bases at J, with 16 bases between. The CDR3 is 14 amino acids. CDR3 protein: CASTRASLLDTQYF. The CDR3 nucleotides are TGTGCCAGCACCCGGGCTTCGCTATTAGATACGCAGTATTTT.

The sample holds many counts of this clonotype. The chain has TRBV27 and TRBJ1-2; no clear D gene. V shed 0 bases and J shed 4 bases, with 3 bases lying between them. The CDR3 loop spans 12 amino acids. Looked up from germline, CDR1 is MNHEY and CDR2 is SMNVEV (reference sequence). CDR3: CASSLSSYGYTF. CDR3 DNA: TGTGCCAGCAGTTTATCATCCTATGGCTACACCTTC.

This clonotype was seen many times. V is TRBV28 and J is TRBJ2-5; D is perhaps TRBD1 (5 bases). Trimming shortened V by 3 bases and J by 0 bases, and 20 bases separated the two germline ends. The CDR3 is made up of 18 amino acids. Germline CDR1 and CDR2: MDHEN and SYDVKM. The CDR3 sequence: CASSFLSDSEGYQETQYF. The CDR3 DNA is TGTGCCAGCAGTTTCCTCTCCGACAGCGAAGGGTACCAAGAGACCCAGTACTTC.

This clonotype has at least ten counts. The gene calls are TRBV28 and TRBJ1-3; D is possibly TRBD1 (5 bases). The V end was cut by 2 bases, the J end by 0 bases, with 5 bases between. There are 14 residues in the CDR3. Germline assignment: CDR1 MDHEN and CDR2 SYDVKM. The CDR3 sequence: CASSLDSSGNTIYF. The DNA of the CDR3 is TGTGCCAGCAGTTTAGACAGCTCTGGAAACACCATATATTTT.

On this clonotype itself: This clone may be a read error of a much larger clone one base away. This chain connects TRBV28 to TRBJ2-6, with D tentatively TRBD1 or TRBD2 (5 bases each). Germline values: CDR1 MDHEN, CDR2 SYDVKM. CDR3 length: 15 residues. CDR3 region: CASSFIGAGADVLTF. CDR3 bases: TGTGCCAGCAGTTTTATCGGGGCTGGGGCCGACGTCCTGACTTTC.